This passage covers 12 T cell receptor beta chains from one sample sequenced in a study of molecular identifiers for immune sequencing clone quantification. TCRdb passed the PCR reads through MiXCR, listing each CDR3 protein once. The repertoire holds more than 550,000 distinct CDR3 sequences, with about 25% as singletons. Specimen: naive CD8+ T cells from blood, with Jurkat cell RNA spiked in. Stated subset: FACS-sorted CD8+CD4-CCR7+CD45RA+ naive T cells. These receptor sequences come from a human donor in good health. Some libraries in this study had Jurkat cell RNA spiked in.

This clonotype showed up many times. The chain links TRBV11-2 to TRBJ2-7; a weak D match, TRBD1 (6 bases). The germline CDR1 and CDR2 sequences are SGHAT and FQNNGV. The germline V and J ends were trimmed by 5 bases and 1 base, with 12 bases remaining between them. This CDR3 has 14 residues. CDR3 amino acids: CASSDPDSSYEQYF. The CDR3 coding sequence is TGTGCCAGCAGCGACCCGGACAGTTCCTACGAGCAGTACTTC.

This clonotype was observed many times. The chain uses TRBV4-3 and TRBJ1-3; 8 nucleotides agree with TRBD1. The trim removed 0 bases at V and 4 bases at J, leaving 5 bases unmatched. This CDR3 has 16 amino acids. The germline gives CDR1 LGHNA, CDR2 YSLEER. CDR3 amino acids: CASSQDRTGLGNTIYF. The DNA of the CDR3 is TGCGCCAGCAGCCAAGATCGGACAGGGTTAGGAAACACCATATATTTT.

This clonotype was seen many times. V usage is TRBV12-3 or TRBV12-4 and J usage is TRBJ2-7, with D tentatively TRBD1 (5 bases). The CDR3 has 14 residues. V lost 3 bases and J lost 2, with 11 bases in between. The CDR3 here is CASSFTGVTYEQYF. CDR3 DNA: TGTGCCAGCAGTTTCACAGGAGTAACCTACGAGCAGTACTTC.

This clonotype was counted between two and nine times. The V call is TRBV6-2 or TRBV6-3, the J call TRBJ2-7; 8 bases match TRBD1. The germline V gene encodes CDR1 MNHEY and CDR2 SVGEGT. The length of the CDR3 is 17 residues. Unmatched junction bases numbered 15, after V lost 4 bases and J lost 4 bases. In DNA, the CDR3 is TGTGCCAGCAGTTCCCCGGGGTCAAGGACAGGGTCGTACGAGCAGTACTTC. The encoded protein is CASSSPGSRTGSYEQYF.

This clonotype was counted between two and nine times. This chain connects TRBV20-1 to TRBJ2-2; D not certain. The CDR3 covers 13 residues. The V and J ends lost 6 bases and 1 base respectively, with 9 bases between them. Germline CDR1 DFQATT, CDR2 SNEGSKA (reference sequence). The DNA for the CDR3 is TGCAGTGCGAGTGTCGAGAACACCGGGGAGCTGTTTTTT. Its translation is CSASVENTGELFF.

The genes are TRBV28 and TRBJ1-1; TRBD1 is a possible D gene (5 bases). The CDR3 spans 16 residues. In germline, CDR1 is MDHEN, CDR2 SYDVKM. V was clipped by 6 bases and J by 1 base, with 18 bases between them. The DNA for the CDR3 is TGTGCCAGCAGGACTGAAGAGACAGTTAGGAACACTGAAGCTTTCTTT. It encodes CASRTEETVRNTEAFF. The whole variable domain, filled in from reference TRBV28 and TRBJ1-1, reads DVKVTQSSRYLVKRTGEKVFLECVQDMDHENMFWYRQDPGLGLRLIYFSYDVKMKEKGDIPEGYSVSREKKERFSLILESASTNQTSMYLCASRTEETVRNTEAFFGQGTRLTVV.

This clonotype turned up a few times. V gene TRBV28 combines with J gene TRBJ1-2, with 7 bases fitting TRBD1. Trimming took 5 bases from V and 0 from J; bases not matched to a gene: 6. Germline loops: CDR1 MDHEN, CDR2 SYDVKM. The CDR3 has 15 residues. CDR3 amino acids: CASSPSDRANYGYTF. DNA for the CDR3: TGTGCCAGCAGTCCGTCCGACAGGGCTAACTATGGCTACACCTTC.

This clonotype was recorded at least ten times. V and J are TRBV29-1 and TRBJ2-1, with a tentative D call TRBD1 (5 bases). This CDR3 has 15 residues. The V gene lost 3 bases and the J gene lost 9 bases, with 21 bases spanning the gap. Germline CDR1 and CDR2: SQVTM and ANQGSEA. CDR3 sequence: CSVEVRLGAIGEQFF. The CDR3 DNA reads as TGCAGCGTTGAGGTCAGGTTAGGGGCCATCGGTGAGCAGTTCTTC.

The V and J genes are TRBV7-6 and TRBJ2-3, with 7 bases lining up with TRBD1. This CDR3 contains 16 residues. Losses at the gene ends were 1 base for V and 3 bases for J; bases not matched to a gene: 7. Germline V gene data show CDR1 as SGHVS and CDR2 as FNYEAQ. CDR3 in DNA: TGTGCCAGCAGCTTAGTCGGCTGGACAGGAACAGATACGCAGTATTTT. Translating it yields CASSLVGWTGTDTQYF.

This clonotype was picked up a small number of times. This chain links TRBV5-4 with TRBJ1-3; no clear D. The CDR3 consists of 13 residues. V shed 4 bases and J shed 3 bases, with 8 bases lying between them. Germline V gives CDR1 SGHNT, CDR2 YYREEE (reference sequence). CDR3 in amino acids: CASSPQVGNTIYF. As DNA, the CDR3 is TGTGCCAGCAGCCCCCAGGTTGGAAACACCATATATTTT.

This clonotype was seen only a few times. This chain joins TRBV13 and TRBJ2-3, with 8 bases identical to TRBD1. The germline V gene has CDR1 PRHDT and CDR2 FYEKMQ (reference sequence). The trim removed 0 bases at V and 3 bases at J, leaving 8 bases unmatched. The CDR3 runs 17 residues. The CDR3 region has the DNA TGTGCCAGCAGCTTAGGGCAGGGGGCGAGTTCTACAGATACGCAGTATTTT. This codes for CASSLGQGASSTDTQYF.

This clonotype has ten or more counts. The V gene is TRBV9, the J gene TRBJ2-3; possible D gene TRBD2, 6 bases. CDR1 SGDLS and CDR2 YYNGEE come from the germline V gene. CDR3 size: 17 residues. Trimming removed 3 bases at V and 0 bases at J, with 17 bases between. CDR3 sequence reads: CASSAEGLRISTDTQYF. The DNA for the CDR3 is TGTGCCAGCAGCGCCGAGGGACTTCGCATTAGCACAGATACGCAGTATTTT.